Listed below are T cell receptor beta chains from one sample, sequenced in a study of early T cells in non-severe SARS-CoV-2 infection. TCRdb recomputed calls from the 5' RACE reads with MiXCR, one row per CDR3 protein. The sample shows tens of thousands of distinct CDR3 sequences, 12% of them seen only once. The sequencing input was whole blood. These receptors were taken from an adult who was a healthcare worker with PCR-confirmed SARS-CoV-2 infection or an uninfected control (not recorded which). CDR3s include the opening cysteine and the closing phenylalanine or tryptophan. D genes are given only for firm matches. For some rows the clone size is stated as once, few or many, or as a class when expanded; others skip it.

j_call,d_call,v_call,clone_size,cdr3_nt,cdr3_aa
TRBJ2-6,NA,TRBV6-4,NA,TGTGCCAGCAGTGACAGGTCCTCTGGGGCCAACGTCCTGACTTTC,CASSDRSSGANVLTF
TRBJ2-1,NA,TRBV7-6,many,TGTGCCAGCAGCTTAGATTGGGGCAATGAGCAGTTCTTC,CASSLDWGNEQFF
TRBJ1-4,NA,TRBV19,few,TGTGCCAGTATAACAAGCGCGAGATCTAATGAAAAACTGTTTTTT,CASITSARSNEKLFF
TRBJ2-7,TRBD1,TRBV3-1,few,TGTGCCAGCAGCCAGATACAGGGGGCTGCCTGGGGCGAGCAGTACTTC,CASSQIQGAAWGEQYF
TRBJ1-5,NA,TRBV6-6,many,TGTGCCAGTCGGACCGATTATAGCAATCAGCCCCAGCATTTT,CASRTDYSNQPQHF
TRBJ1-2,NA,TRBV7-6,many,TGTGCCAGCAGCTTCCTTAACTTATTAGATTATGGCTACACCTTC,CASSFLNLLDYGYTF
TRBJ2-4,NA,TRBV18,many,TGTGCCAGCTCACCACAACAACAGCCATCCCTATGGGCCAAAAACATTCAGTACTTC,CASSPQQQPSLWAKNIQYF
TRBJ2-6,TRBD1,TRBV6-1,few,TGTGCCAGCATAAACCAGGGGGCTGGGGCCAACGTCCTGACTTTC,CASINQGAGANVLTF
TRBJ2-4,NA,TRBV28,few,TGTGCCAGCAGGGGCACAGGGATCCAAAAGAACATTCAGTACTTC,CASRGTGIQKNIQYF
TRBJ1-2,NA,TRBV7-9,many,TGTGCCAGCAGCTTAGGGGGGGATCTCCTTGGCTACACCTTC,CASSLGGDLLGYTF
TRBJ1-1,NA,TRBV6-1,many,TGTGCCAGCAGTGAACGGGAATGGCGGAAAAACACTGAAGCTTTCTTT,CASSEREWRKNTEAFF
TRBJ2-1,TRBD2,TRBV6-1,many,TGTGCCAGCAGTGAAGACAGCGGGGGGGGCAATGAGCAGTTCTTC,CASSEDSGGGNEQFF
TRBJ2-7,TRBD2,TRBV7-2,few,TGTGCCAGCAGCTGGAGACTAGCGGGGGGAGGCGAGCAGTACTTC,CASSWRLAGGGEQYF
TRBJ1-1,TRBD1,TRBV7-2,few,TGTGCCAGCAGTTTACAGGGGTCGAATGAAGCTTTCTTT,CASSLQGSNEAFF
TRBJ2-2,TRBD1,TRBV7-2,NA,TGTGCCAGCAGCGCTAGACAGGGTCCGAACACCGGGGAGCTGTTTTTT,CASSARQGPNTGELFF
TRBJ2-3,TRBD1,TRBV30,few,TGTGCCTGGAGTGTTCTAGACAGGGGTTTGGTCGGTACGCAGTATTTT,CAWSVLDRGLVGTQYF
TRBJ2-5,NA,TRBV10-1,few,TGCGCCAGCAGGCCTCAAGAGACCCAGTACTTC,CASRPQETQYF
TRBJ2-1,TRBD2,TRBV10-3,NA,TGTGCCATCAGTGAGTCGCAACTAGCGGGTGAGCAGTTCTTC,CAISESQLAGEQFF
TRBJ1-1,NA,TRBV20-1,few,TGCAGTGCTAGAGACCCGGCCACTGAAGCTTTCTTT,CSARDPATEAFF
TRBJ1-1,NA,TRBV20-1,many,TGCAGTGCTAGAGATGGGGGTCCGGCCAGGCGGGCGGCCACTGAAGCTTTCTTT,CSARDGGPARRAATEAFF
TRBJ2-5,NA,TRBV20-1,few,TGCAGTGCTAGAGAGAACTACCAAGAGACCCAGTACTTC,CSARENYQETQYF
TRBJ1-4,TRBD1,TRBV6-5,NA,TGTGCCAGCAGACGCACAGGGGTGGGTGAAAAACTGTTTTTT,CASRRTGVGEKLFF
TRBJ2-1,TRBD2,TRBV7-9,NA,TGTGCCAGCAGCTTGACTAGCGGAAACAATGAGCAGTTCTTC,CASSLTSGNNEQFF
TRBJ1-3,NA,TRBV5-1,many,TGCGCCAGCAGCCTCGACAGACACTCTGGAAACACCATATATTTT,CASSLDRHSGNTIYF
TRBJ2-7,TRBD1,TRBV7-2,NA,TGTGCCAACAGCTTAGGGCGTGGCCTAGGGGACAGGAACCCCTACGAGCAGTACTTC,CANSLGRGLGDRNPYEQYF
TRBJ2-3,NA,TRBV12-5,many,TGTGCTAGTGGTCTCCCCTCAGGGGCCACAACAGATACGCAGTATTTT,CASGLPSGATTDTQYF
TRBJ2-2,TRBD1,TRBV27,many,TGTGCCAGCAGTTTTCGAGGGGGCGAGGCGAAGCTGTTTTTT,CASSFRGGEAKLFF
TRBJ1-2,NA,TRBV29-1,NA,TGCAGCGTTGACGGGACCTTTACGGGCGGCTACACCTTC,CSVDGTFTGGYTF
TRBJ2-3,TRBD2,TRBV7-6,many,TGTGCCAGCAGCCCAGCCGCTAGCGGGGGTACCCATGGGAATACGCAGTATTTT,CASSPAASGGTHGNTQYF
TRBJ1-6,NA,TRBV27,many,TGTGCCAGCAGTTTCAGGGGATCACCCCTCCACTTT,CASSFRGSPLHF
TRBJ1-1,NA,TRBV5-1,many,TGCGCCAGCAGCCCTGGGGTACAGGGAGCCGAACCAAACACTGAAGCTTTCTTT,CASSPGVQGAEPNTEAFF
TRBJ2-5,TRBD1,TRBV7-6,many,TGTGCCAGCAGCTTATACATCGGGGCGACAGGGGAGACCCAGTACTTC,CASSLYIGATGETQYF
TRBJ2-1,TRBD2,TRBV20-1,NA,TGCAGTGCTTTTAGCGGGGGGGGCTCCTACAATGAGCAGTTCTTC,CSAFSGGGSYNEQFF
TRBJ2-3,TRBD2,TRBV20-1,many,TGCAGTGCTAGAGGGACCTTCTCCAAAAGCGGGAACACAGATACGCAGTATTTT,CSARGTFSKSGNTDTQYF
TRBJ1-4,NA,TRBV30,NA,TGTGCCTGGAATACAGGGACTGAGGAAAAACTGTTTTTT,CAWNTGTEEKLFF
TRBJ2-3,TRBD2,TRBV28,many,TGTGCCAGCATTAGCGGGGGGTCGCCAAAGGCAGATACGCAGTATTTT,CASISGGSPKADTQYF
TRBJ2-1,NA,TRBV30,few,TGTGCCTGGAGTACGGGGTCCTACAATGAGCAGTTCTTC,CAWSTGSYNEQFF
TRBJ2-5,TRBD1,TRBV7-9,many,TGTGCCAGCAGCTTCGGACAGGGAAACGGCCTGGGGGAGACCCAGTACTTC,CASSFGQGNGLGETQYF
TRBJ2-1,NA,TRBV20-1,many,TGCAGTGCTAGAGTGGCGGCTATATTCAATGAGCAGTTCTTC,CSARVAAIFNEQFF
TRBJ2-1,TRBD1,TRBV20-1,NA,TGCAGTGCCCTGACAGGGGGTACCGGAGGTGAGCAGTTCTTC,CSALTGGTGGEQFF
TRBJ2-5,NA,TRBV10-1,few,TGCGCCACCACTGAGGCTGAGGGAGGCGAGACCCAGTACTTC,CATTEAEGGETQYF
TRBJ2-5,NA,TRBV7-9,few,TGTGCCAGCAGCTTACCGGACCGAGAAGAGACCCAGTACTTC,CASSLPDREETQYF
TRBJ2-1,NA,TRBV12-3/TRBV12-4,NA,TGTGCCAGCAGGGGACAAGCTAGCTCCTACAATGAGCAGTTCTTC,CASRGQASSYNEQFF
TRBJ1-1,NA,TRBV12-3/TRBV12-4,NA,TGTGCCAGCAGTCCCCATAGGACTGAAGCTTTCTTT,CASSPHRTEAFF
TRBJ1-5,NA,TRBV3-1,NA,TGTGCCAGCAGCCAAGACGCCAGAAATCAGCCCCAGCATTTT,CASSQDARNQPQHF